This entry concerns a single T cell receptor (beta chain). Generated by immunoSEQ multiplex PCR, the TCRdb table keeps only in-frame clones and is missing some. The data contain hundreds of thousands of clones, roughly 90% of them seen just once; the ten biggest clones take up roughly 2.6%. This study enrolled people aged 18 to 89 from 20 to 25 US geographic areas. The sample is drawn from a study of blood T cell repertoires in COVID-19. Trimming took 5 bases from V and 10 from J; bases not matched to a gene: 16. The CDR3 spans 16 residues. CDR1 SGHRS and CDR2 YFSETQ come from the germline V gene. Sequenced material: PBMCs or T cells enriched from blood (not recorded which). The chain combines TRBV5-1 with TRBJ2-1; 9 nucleotides line up with TRBD2. The receptor was isolated from a man aged 60 to 75 who had recovered from COVID-19. CDR3 sequence (DNA): TGCGCCAGCAGGGAGGAGCGGGGGGCTCGCCTTGGAGAGCAGTTCTTC. Protein: CASREERGARLGEQFF. The whole variable domain, filled in from reference TRBV5-1 and TRBJ2-1, reads KAGVTQTPRYLIKTRGQQVTLSCSPISGHRSVSWYQQTPGQGLQFLFEYFSETQRNKGNFPGRFSGRQFSNSRSEMNVSTLELGDSALYLCASREERGARLGEQFFGPGTRLTVL.